This TCR beta chain was captured by sequencing in a study of cytomegalovirus exposure and HLA in healthy donors listed by TCRdb under 2017. Regarding the complete study: An earlier analysis of approximately 600 of the donors reported 250 to 350 Gb of sequence data and approximately 110 million unique TCR beta sequences from around 200 million T cells. The number of typed donors differed by locus: about 629-630 for A, B, C, DRB1 and DQB1; 522 for DQA1; approximately 600 for DPA1; and about 470 for DPB1. About five DR-DQ haplotypes were treated as single units for association and clustering because of strong linkage in the cohort. Rather than using new phenotypic data, the later analysis identified candidate immune exposures from TCR beta sequences and from how often those sequences occurred across donors. Class I and class II HLA loci were covered by the typing at four-digit resolution. Of the 350 to 400 genotyped donors, approximately 83% fell in the genetic ancestry cluster associated with self-reported Caucasian donors. Among a few hundred genotyped donors of the cohort, an average of around 240,000 unique TCR beta nucleotide sequences were sequenced per donor, around 20% of them non-productive. An earlier analysis of more than 450 of the donors used high-throughput TCR beta sequencing to judge whether each TCR beta V gene segment behaved as functional or pseudogenic. High-throughput TCR immunosequencing, statistical association of individual TCRs with disease status, and machine learning were combined to predict cytomegalovirus infection status. An early release covering roughly 600 HLA-typed donors comprised about 310 gigabases of sequencing data and 65 million to 100 million unique TCR sequences. Besides the first cohort of 666 subjects, a separate validation cohort made up of 120 or so different subjects was used. In a later analysis, previously published TCR beta repertoires from fewer than 750 donors were re-analyzed and high-resolution HLA genotyping was added so that TCR occurrence patterns could be studied. The study used immunosequencing to profile the T cell repertoires of 600 to 850 subjects and linked those repertoires to cytomegalovirus serostatus. A later genetic analysis took genome-wide SNP genotypes for about 55% of the 666 donors and used that subset as a discovery cohort. The study aimed to test whether signatures of past pathogen exposure could be identified by cataloging public T cell receptors. Every discovery cohort repertoire had been produced on one sequencing platform. Donor age, sex, ethnicity and CMV serostatus were compiled alongside the repertoire data.

Beyond this particular receptor, the publication reports: In the study, roughly 160 TCR beta chains were listed as associated with cytomegalovirus. A further reported finding was that TCR beta sequences accurately predicted the HLA-A and HLA-B alleles for most subjects in the first cohort. Linkage disequilibrium might explain the correlated functional status among segregating V segments, but an unknown experimental factor could not be excluded. An association between a missense DCLRE1C variant and V-gene and J-gene trimming of TCR beta chains was found in a later genetic analysis and replicated in an independent cohort. In a later analysis, 16,951 TCR beta sequences were associated with specific HLA alleles at a false discovery rate of 0.05. Because HLA typing was missing for some donors at each locus, association tests included only the typed subset. The sequencing pipeline was judged likely to have produced a cluster of highly shared sequence variants as a technical artifact. In a later genetic analysis, fewer N-insertions in productive TCRs were reported among donors in an Asian-associated ancestry cluster than the approximately 630-donor mean. Broadly in line with IMGT annotations, most TCR beta V segments showed up in productive rearrangements about 90% or about 30% of the time in an earlier analysis of some 590 of the donors. CMV serostatus was the only immune exposure information available for the cohort. The classifier was reported to diagnose cytomegalovirus status with high specificity and sensitivity in both the original and validation cohorts. The cohort was sequenced for TCR beta chains only, and without alpha or paired-chain data the features that could be detected were limited. Because counts were too low, roughly 17 rarely observed V segments, including chromosome 9 orphons, were left out of the earlier analysis of about 500 of the donors. While some public TCRs were present in many individuals, most TCR sequences turned up only very rarely across donors. Roughly uniform sequencing depth across donors was assumed in presence/absence analyses, although this assumption may not hold. In vitro tests confirmed that a few of the cytomegalovirus-associated TCR beta chains recognize cytomegalovirus antigens. When HLA alleles, especially DR and DQ, strongly co-occurred, TCR associations were difficult to assign to individual alleles. The 87-base-pair reads could not distinguish some IMGT-functional V segments, including TRBV6-2 and TRBV6-3, so those segments were excluded. According to a later analysis, parvovirus B19, influenza, CMV and Epstein-Barr virus appeared linked to several top co-occurrence clusters. In a later analysis, HLA-associated TCR beta chains showed more clonal expansion and lower generation probabilities than non-associated chains that were equally common. The authors suggested that the approach could potentially be extended to other disease states and immunological phenotypes. A later analysis found that TCR association rates varied across HLA loci, with DRB1 alleles showing the most associated TCRs and HLA-C alleles the fewest. According to a later analysis, most CMV-associated TCR beta chains appeared to be HLA-restricted, and the HLA associations seemed to be driven largely by CMV exposure.

The cohort was made up of approximately 670 healthy bone marrow donors. At the time of sampling, every cohort member was nominally healthy, though immune exposures that went unrecorded were likely present. The donor tested CMV seropositive and was one of the 289 seropositive cohort members. A peripheral blood sample was provided by each donor, and peripheral blood mononuclear cells were used for TCR beta sequencing. Genomic DNA extraction from the blood cell samples was performed with the Qiagen DNeasy Blood Extraction Kit. This clone occurred once. The clone's antigen remains unknown. Per-nucleotide qualities are absent, and no much larger clonotype sits a single base away. The CDR3 holds 14 amino acids from the cysteine to the phenylalanine. The read is trimmed to its CDR3 DNA, 42 bases read in frame from base 1. The CDR1 and CDR2 encoded by the germline V gene (reference sequence) are LNHDA and SQIVND. V is reduced by 6 bases and J by 4 bases, leaving a spacing of 15 bases between them.

Library preparation used the immunoSEQ multiplex PCR assay. For the multiplex PCR, a mixture combining 60 forward primers for TCR Vbeta segments and 13 reverse primers for TCR Jbeta segments was used. The CDR3 region of rearranged TCR beta genes was amplified from genomic DNA by a multiplex PCR assay. The Illumina HiSeq System was used to sequence the amplified TCR beta libraries as 87-base-pair reads. Per the authors' processing: In a later analysis, 77 million or so unique TCR beta chains were counted across the 666 repertoires, and about 9.9 million of these chains were shared by at least two donors. To remove PCR and sequencing errors, raw reads were error-corrected and collapsed into unique sequences using a nearest-neighbor algorithm that merged closely related sequences. Alignment of CDR3 sequences to IMGT reference sequences was used to assign V, D and J gene segments. Each retained sequence needed at least a six-nucleotide match to both a V gene segment and a J gene segment. Rearrangements were classified as productive when the CDR3 lacked stop codons and remained in frame with V and J, and all other rearrangements were classified as non-productive. CDR3 was defined according to IMGT convention as the region running from the second conserved V-encoded cysteine to the conserved J-encoded phenylalanine. Sequences without an unambiguous match to a single V gene segment were excluded from the earlier analysis of approximately 560 of the donors. An earlier analysis of 587 of the donors called V segments functional above 56.7% productive rearrangements and segregating when the between-donor standard deviation exceeded 5%. To diagnose cytomegalovirus status from the catalog of TCR beta chain sequences, a statistical classification framework was built. V and J gene assignment, in a later analysis, came from comparing TCR nucleotide sequences with IMGT/GENE-DB human TR gene sequences. In a later analysis, CDR3 sequences and most-parsimonious VDJ recombination scenarios were assigned using the TCRdist pipeline. In a later analysis, each TCR beta chain was defined by its CDR3 amino acid sequence together with its V-gene family, and reads without a unique V-gene family were excluded. To address suspected cross-contamination and a sequencing artifact, a later analysis removed approximately 600 highly shared, low-generation-probability nucleotide sequences. In a later analysis, a clonal expansion index for each public chain was calculated from normalized within-repertoire ranks of inferred template counts. A later analysis computed generation probabilities with a VDJ recombination model fitted to out-of-frame rearrangements, and checked the results against IGoR. In a later analysis, hypergeometric tests were used to score TCR-TCR, TCR-HLA and TCR-CMV co-occurrence, with a repertoire-size bias correction applied to TCR pairs. A later analysis estimated false discovery rates by permuting HLA or CMV assignments 20 times. In a later analysis, co-occurring TCRs were grouped using DBSCAN, with TCRdist sequence similarity added in when clustering inside HLA-allele-positive subsets. Repertoires with fewer than 30,000 or more than 120,000 public chains were left out of co-occurrence clustering, as were roughly five repertoires with anomalous nucleotide sharing. Imported from immuneACCESS, the table was reduced by TCRdb to in-frame sequences with V and J called. These copies leave out some clones; in studies compared against another copy, an unresolved V gene accounts for under half, and the cause of the remainder is not known. From that table come the V and J calls and clone size; the DNA was used to work out D and trimming. This sample is represented by over 100,000 clones; roughly 80% of them were singletons. Together, the top ten hold about 3.5% of the sample.

This receptor was taken from a woman aged 30 to 39 in good health and CMV-seropositive. Input material: PBMCs. The chain employs TRBV19 and TRBJ1-2; TRBD1 is perhaps the D gene, given 5 matching bases. The DNA is TGTGCCAGTAGGGTGCAGGGCGGAGTCTATGGCTACACCTTC. This gives the protein CASRVQGGVYGYTF. The entire variable domain, with the stretches around the CDR3 drawn from the reference TRBV19 and TRBJ1-2 proteins, is DGGITQSPKYLFRKEGQNVTLSCEQNLNHDAMYWYRQDPGQGLRLIYYSQIVNDFQKGDIAEGYSVSREKKESFPLTVTSAQKNPTAFYLCASRVQGGVYGYTFGSGTRLTVV.